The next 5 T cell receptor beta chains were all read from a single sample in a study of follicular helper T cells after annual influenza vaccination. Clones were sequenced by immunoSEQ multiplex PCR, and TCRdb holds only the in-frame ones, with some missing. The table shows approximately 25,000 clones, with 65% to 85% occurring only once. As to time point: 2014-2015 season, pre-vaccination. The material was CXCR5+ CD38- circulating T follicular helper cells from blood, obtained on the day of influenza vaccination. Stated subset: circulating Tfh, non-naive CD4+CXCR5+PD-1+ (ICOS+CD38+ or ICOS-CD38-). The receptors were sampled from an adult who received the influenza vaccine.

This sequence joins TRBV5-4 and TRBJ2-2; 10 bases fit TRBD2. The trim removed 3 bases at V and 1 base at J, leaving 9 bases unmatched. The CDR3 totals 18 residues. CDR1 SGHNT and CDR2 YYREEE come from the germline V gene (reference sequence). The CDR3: CASSWGGSGRLNTGELFF. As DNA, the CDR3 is TGTGCCAGCAGCTGGGGGGGTAGCGGGAGGCTGAACACCGGGGAGCTGTTTTTT. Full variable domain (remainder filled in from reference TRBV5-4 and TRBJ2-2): ETGVTQSPTHLIKTRGQQVTLRCSSQSGHNTVSWYQQALGQGPQFIFQYYREEENGRGNFPPRFSGLQFPNYSSELNVNALELDDSALYLCASSWGGSGRLNTGELFFGEGSRLTVL.

The CDR3 DNA follows: TGTGCCAGTAGTCCCCACACGTTAGCGGAACAAGAGACCCAGTACTTC. It specifies CASSPHTLAEQETQYF. This chain links TRBV19 with TRBJ2-5; a weak D match, TRBD2 (6 bases). Germline V gives CDR1 LNHDA, CDR2 SQIVND (reference sequence). There are 16 residues in the CDR3. Trimming removed 5 bases at V and 2 bases at J, with 18 bases between.

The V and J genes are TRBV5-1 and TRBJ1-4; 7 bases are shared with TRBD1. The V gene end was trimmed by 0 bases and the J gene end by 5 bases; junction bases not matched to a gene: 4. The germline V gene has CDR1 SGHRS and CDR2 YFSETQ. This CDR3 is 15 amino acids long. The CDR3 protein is CASSLGGQPNEKLFF. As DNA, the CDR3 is TGCGCCAGCAGCTTGGGGGGACAGCCAAATGAAAAACTGTTTTTT.

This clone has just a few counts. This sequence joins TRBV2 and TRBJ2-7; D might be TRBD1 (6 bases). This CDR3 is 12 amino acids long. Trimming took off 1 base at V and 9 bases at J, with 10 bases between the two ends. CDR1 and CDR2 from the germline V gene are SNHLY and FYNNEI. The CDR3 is CASSEGDTTQYF. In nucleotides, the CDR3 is TGTGCCAGCAGTGAAGGGGACACCACGCAGTACTTC.

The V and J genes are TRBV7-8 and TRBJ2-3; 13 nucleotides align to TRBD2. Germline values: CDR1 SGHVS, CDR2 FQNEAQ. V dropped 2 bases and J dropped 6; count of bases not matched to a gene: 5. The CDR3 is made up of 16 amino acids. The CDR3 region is CASSLRTSGSHDTQYF. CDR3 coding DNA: TGTGCCAGCAGCTTACGGACTAGCGGGAGCCACGATACGCAGTATTTT.